The 5 T cell receptor beta chains below all came from one sample that was sequenced in a study of identical twins. MiXCR was run by TCRdb on the 5' RACE reads, yielding one entry per CDR3 protein. The table includes about 890,000 distinct CDR3 sequences, approximately 13% detected once. This sample was shared with a second study, whose subject was yellow fever vaccine responses in identical twins.

The sample comprised PBMCs. These TCRs come from a woman aged 18 to 35 in good health.

This clonotype was picked up a small number of times. The gene calls are TRBV18 and TRBJ1-1; D is perhaps TRBD1 (5 bases). Germline V gives CDR1 KGHSH, CDR2 LQKENI. The CDR3 is 13 amino acids. Trimming took 2 bases from V and 7 from J, leaving 11 bases between them. The CDR3 region is CASSPSRRGEAFF. CDR3 nucleotides: TGTGCCAGCTCACCAAGTCGGAGGGGTGAAGCTTTCTTT.

This chain joins TRBV11-2 and TRBJ2-7, with unresolved D. Germline V CDR1 and CDR2: SGHAT, FQNNGV. The CDR3 loop spans 12 amino acids. Trimming removed 0 bases from V and 6 bases from J, with 6 bases in between. The CDR3 sequence is CASSLDLTEQYF. The CDR3 bases are TGTGCCAGCAGCTTAGATCTCACCGAGCAGTACTTC. The full variable domain, in which reference TRBV11-2 and TRBJ2-7 provide the parts outside the CDR3, is EAGVAQSPRYKIIEKRQSVAFWCNPISGHATLYWYQQILGQGPKLLIQFQNNGVVDDSQLPKDRFSAERLKGVDSTLKIQPAKLEDSAVYLCASSLDLTEQYFGPGTRLTVT.

The chain uses TRBV25-1 and TRBJ1-4; a weak D match, TRBD1 (5 bases). Germline CDR1 is MGHDK and CDR2 is SYGVNS. Deletions cut 2 bases from V and 5 bases from J, with 15 bases between. The CDR3 spans 16 residues. CDR3 sequence reads: CASSEGVDTGNEKLFF. CDR3 nucleotides: TGTGCCAGCAGTGAAGGAGTGGACACGGGAAATGAAAAACTGTTTTTT.

This clonotype has a handful of counts. V is TRBV29-1 and J is TRBJ2-2; D is unresolved. The CDR3 contains 14 residues. Germline loops: CDR1 SQVTM, CDR2 ANQGSEA. Deletions cut 4 bases from V and 0 bases from J, with 9 bases between. This CDR3 is CSVVSPTNTGELFF. In nucleotides, the CDR3 is TGCAGCGTTGTTAGTCCAACGAACACCGGGGAGCTGTTTTTT.

The chain combines TRBV5-1 with TRBJ2-7; possible D gene TRBD1, 5 bases. Deletions cut 3 bases from V and 3 bases from J, with 13 bases between. CDR3 length: 14 residues. CDR1 SGHRS and CDR2 YFSETQ come from the germline V gene. The CDR3 protein is CASSYQRDSYEQYF. For the CDR3, the DNA is TGCGCCAGCAGCTACCAAAGAGACAGCTACGAGCAGTACTTC.